Described below is a single TCR beta chain sequence and its context. The data were obtained in a study of blood T cell repertoires in COVID-19. Study-wide background: Sites across the United States, Italy and Spain contributed samples from acute and convalescent COVID-19.

Seattle's cohort entered during active infection and was followed longitudinally. This CDR3 has 13 amino acids. Deletions cut 1 base from V and 4 bases from J, with 9 bases between. The germline V gene has CDR1 SGHRS and CDR2 YFSETQ. As processed by the authors: The assay estimated nucleated cells by amplifying reference gene primers. The repertoire was sequenced with immunoSEQ multiplex PCR; TCRdb's copy has only in-frame clones and lacks some. V, J and clone size were drawn from that table, and D and trimming were deduced from the DNA. The sample lists about 200,000 clones; 92% were seen once. What was sequenced was peripheral blood. V is TRBV5-1 and J is TRBJ2-7; D is unresolved. The TCR comes from a man aged 60 to 75 with COVID-19, enrolled during active disease. The CDR3 DNA follows: TGCGCCAGCAGCTTGTACAGTCCGTACGAGCAGTACTTC. Its protein is CASSLYSPYEQYF.